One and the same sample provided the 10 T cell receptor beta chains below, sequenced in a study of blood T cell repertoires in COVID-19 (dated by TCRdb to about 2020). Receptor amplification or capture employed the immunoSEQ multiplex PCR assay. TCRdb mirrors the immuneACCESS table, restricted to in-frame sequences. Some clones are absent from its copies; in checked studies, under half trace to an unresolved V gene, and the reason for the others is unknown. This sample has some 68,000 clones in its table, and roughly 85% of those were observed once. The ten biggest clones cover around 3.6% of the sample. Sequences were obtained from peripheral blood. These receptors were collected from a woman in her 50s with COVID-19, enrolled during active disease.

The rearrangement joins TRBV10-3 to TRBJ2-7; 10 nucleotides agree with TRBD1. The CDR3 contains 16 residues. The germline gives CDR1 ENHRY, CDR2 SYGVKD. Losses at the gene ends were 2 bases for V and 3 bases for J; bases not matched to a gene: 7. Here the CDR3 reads CAISEPGQGSLYEQYF. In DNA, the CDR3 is TGTGCCATCAGTGAGCCGGGACAGGGGTCCCTCTACGAGCAGTACTTC.

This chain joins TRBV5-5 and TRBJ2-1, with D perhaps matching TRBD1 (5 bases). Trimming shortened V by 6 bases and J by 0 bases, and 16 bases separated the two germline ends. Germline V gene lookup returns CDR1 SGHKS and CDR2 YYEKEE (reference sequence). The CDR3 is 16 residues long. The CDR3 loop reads CASNFRGFYSYNEQFF. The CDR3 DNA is TGTGCCAGCAACTTTAGGGGCTTCTACTCCTACAATGAGCAGTTCTTC.

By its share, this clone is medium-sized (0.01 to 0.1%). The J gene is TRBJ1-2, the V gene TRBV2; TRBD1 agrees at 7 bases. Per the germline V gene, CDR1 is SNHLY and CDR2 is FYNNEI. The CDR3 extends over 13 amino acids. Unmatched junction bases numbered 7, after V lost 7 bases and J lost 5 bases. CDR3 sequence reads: CASKRDRSYGYTF. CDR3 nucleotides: TGTGCCAGCAAACGGGACAGATCTTATGGCTACACCTTC.

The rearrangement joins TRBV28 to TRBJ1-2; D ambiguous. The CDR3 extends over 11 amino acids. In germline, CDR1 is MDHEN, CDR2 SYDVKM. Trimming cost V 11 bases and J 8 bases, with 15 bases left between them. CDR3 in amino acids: CAARLPGGYTF. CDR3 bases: TGTGCCGCGCGGCTCCCGGGGGGCTACACCTTC.

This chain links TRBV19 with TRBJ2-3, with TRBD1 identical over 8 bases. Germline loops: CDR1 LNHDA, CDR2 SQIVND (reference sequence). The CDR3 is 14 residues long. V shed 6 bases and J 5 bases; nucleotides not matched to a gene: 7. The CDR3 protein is CASRLGQGIDTQYF. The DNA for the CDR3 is TGTGCCAGTAGGCTCGGACAGGGCATAGATACGCAGTATTTT.

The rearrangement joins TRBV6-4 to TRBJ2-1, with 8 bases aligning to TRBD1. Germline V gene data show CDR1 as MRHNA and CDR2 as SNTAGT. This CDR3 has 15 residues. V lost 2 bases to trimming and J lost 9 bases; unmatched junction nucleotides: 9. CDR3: CASSDSTGGRGEQFF. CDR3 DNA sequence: TGTGCCAGCAGTGACAGTACAGGGGGTCGTGGTGAGCAGTTCTTC.

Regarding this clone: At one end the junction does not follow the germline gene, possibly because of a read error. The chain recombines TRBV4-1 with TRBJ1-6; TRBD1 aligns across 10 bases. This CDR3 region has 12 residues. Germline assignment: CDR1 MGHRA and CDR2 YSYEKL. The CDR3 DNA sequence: TGCGCCAGCAGCCAAGGGGGACAGGGGACCGTCTTT. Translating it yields CASSQGGQGTVF.

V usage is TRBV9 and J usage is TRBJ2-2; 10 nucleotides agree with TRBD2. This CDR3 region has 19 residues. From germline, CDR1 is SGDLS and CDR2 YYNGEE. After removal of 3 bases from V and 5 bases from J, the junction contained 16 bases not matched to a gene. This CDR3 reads CASSASGGLSGRSTGELFF. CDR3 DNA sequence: TGTGCCAGCAGCGCCTCCGGGGGCCTTAGCGGGAGGAGTACCGGGGAGCTGTTTTTT.

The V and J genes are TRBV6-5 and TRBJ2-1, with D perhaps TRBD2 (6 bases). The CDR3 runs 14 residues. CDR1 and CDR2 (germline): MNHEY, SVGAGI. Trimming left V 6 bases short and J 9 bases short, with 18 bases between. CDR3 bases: TGTGCCAGCAGCATGGGACTCCCTATGAGTGAGCAGTTCTTC. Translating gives CASSMGLPMSEQFF.

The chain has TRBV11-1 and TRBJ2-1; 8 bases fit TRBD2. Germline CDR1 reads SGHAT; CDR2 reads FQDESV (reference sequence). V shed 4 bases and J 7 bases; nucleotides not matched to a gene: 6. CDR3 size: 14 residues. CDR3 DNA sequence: TGTGCCAGCAGCTCATCCGGGACTAGAAATGAGCAGTTCTTC. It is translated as CASSSSGTRNEQFF.